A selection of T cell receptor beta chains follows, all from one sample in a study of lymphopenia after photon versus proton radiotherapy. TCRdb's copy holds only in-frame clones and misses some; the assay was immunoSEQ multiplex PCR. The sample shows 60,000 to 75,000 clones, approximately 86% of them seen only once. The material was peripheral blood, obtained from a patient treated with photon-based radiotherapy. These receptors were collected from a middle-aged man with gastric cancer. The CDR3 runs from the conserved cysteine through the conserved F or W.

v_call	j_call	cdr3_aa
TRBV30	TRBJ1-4	CAWSRSGSGEKLFF
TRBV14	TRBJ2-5	CASSQTGRSQETQYF
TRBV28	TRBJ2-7	CASSLSLGYEQYF
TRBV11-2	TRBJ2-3	CASSLRGAGDTQYF
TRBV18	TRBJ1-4	CASSPDGLNEKLFF
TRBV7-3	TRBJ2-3	CASSPDRQGTDTQYF
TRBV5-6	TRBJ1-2	CASSPGTGGRSNYGYTF
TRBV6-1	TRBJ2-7	CASSERIDVSYEQYF
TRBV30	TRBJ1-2	CAWSGSLWRRSNSYGYTF
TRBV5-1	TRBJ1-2	CASSFGDYGYTF
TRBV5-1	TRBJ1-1	CASSLTGTGNTEAFF
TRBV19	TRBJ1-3	CASLRAGGNTIYF
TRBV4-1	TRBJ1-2	CASSQAGQTNYGYTF
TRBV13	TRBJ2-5	CASSFTGTRKETQYF
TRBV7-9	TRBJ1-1	CASSLLGGVTEAFF
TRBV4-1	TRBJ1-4	CASSQAQGATNEKLFF
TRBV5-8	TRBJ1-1	CASSLRVGHGTEAFF
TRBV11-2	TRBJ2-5	CASSLWGDPQETQYF
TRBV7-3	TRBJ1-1	CASSSTRASEAFF
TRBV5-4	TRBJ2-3	CASSPAAGATDTQYF
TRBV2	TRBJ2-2	CASSRSEVQNTGELFF
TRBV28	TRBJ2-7	CASIPGTYTGEQYF
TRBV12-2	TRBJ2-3	CASRPPGTSSNGTSTDTQYF
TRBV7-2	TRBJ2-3	CASSFLTDTQYF
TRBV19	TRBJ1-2	CASSPPNRDGYTF
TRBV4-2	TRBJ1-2	CASSQASTGTRRIYGYTF
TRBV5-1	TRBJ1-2	CASSLGRASNYGYTF
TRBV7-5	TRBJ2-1	CARSPSGGINEQFF
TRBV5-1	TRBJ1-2	CASSLEINDGYTF
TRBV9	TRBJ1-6	CASSEGTETNSPLHF
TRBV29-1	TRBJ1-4	CSVERQGNEKLFF